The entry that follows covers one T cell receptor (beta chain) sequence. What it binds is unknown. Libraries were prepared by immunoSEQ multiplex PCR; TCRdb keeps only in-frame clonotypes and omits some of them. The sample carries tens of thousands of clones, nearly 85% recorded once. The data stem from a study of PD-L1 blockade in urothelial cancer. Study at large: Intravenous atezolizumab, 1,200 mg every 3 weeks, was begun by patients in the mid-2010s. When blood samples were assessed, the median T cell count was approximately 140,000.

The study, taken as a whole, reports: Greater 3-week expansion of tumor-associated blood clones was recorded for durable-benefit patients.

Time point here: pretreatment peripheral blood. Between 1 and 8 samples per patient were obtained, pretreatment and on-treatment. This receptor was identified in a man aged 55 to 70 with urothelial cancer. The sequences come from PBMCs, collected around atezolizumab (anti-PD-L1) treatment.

CDR3 nucleotides: TGTGCCAGCAGTGTAGGTAGGGGAAATCAGCCCCAGCATTTT. This codes for CASSVGRGNQPQHF. The J gene is TRBJ1-5, the V gene TRBV2, with D possibly being TRBD1 (5 bases). V shed 4 bases and J shed 4 bases, with 11 bases lying between them. CDR3 length: 14 residues. Germline-derived CDR1 and CDR2 are SNHLY and FYNNEI.